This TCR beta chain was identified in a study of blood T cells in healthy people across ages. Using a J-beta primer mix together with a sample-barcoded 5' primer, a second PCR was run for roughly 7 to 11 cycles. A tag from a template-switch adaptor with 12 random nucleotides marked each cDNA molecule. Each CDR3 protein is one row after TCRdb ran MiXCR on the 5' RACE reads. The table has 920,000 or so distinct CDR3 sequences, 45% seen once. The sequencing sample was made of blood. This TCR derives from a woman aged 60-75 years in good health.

The CDR3 DNA sequence: TGTGCCAGCAGCTTATCCCCGGAAACCTACAATGAGCAGTTCTTC. Translation gives CASSLSPETYNEQFF. The chain uses TRBV7-7 and TRBJ2-1; D not certain. CDR3 length: 15 amino acids. Germline CDR1 SSHAT, CDR2 FNYEAQ (reference sequence). The ends were cut back, 2 bases at V and 2 bases at J, with 10 bases in the middle. Drawing the rest from reference TRBV7-7 and TRBJ2-1, the complete variable domain is GAGVSQSPRYKVTKRGQDVTLRCDPISSHATLYWYQQALGQGPEFLTYFNYEAQPDKSGLPSDRFSAERPEGSISTLTIQRTEQRDSAMYRCASSLSPETYNEQFFGPGTRLTVL.